The next 10 T cell receptor beta chains were all read from a single sample in a study of CD8+ T cells in alopecia areata. Treatment given: oral pan-JAK inhibitor, 5-10 mg twice daily. As the sequencing template, cDNA was produced by extracting RNA and reverse transcribing it. The protocol was immunoSEQ multiplex PCR, while the TCRdb copy is restricted to in-frame clones and leaves out a portion. The table lists about 120,000 clones, around 53% of them singletons. This specimen consisted of CD4+ T cells sorted from blood, obtained at week 4, from a patient treated with tofacitinib. These receptor sequences come from a human donor with alopecia areata.

The chain links TRBV27 to TRBJ1-1; D not certain. CDR1 is MNHEY, CDR2 SMNVEV, per germline (reference sequence). V lost 8 bases, J lost 6 bases, and 16 bases lay in between. There are 13 residues in the CDR3. The CDR3 spells CASRTNNGAEAFF. CDR3 DNA: TGTGCCAGCCGCACCAACAACGGGGCTGAAGCTTTCTTT.

The CDR3 here is CASSLATQPTGKGYTF. The CDR3 DNA reads TGCGCCAGCAGCTTGGCAACCCAACCCACAGGGAAAGGCTACACCTTC. The chain uses TRBV5-1 and TRBJ1-2, with a tentative D call TRBD1 (6 bases). Germline lookup yields CDR1 SGHRS and CDR2 YFSETQ. The V and J ends lost 0 bases and 8 bases respectively, with 20 bases between them. The length of the CDR3 is 16 residues.

Only a few counts were recorded for this clone. J is TRBJ2-3 and V is TRBV29-1, with D perhaps matching TRBD1 (6 bases). Germline V gene sequence: CDR1 SQVTM, CDR2 ANQGSEA. V was pared by 3 bases and J by 8 bases, with 12 bases between. The CDR3 spans 12 residues. This chain's CDR3 is CSVELGAATQYF. CDR3 coding DNA: TGCAGCGTTGAGCTGGGGGCGGCTACGCAGTATTTT.

The V and J genes are TRBV19 and TRBJ1-2; possible D gene TRBD1, 5 bases. CDR3 size: 13 residues. The germline gives CDR1 LNHDA, CDR2 SQIVND (reference sequence). Trimming left V 7 bases short and J 6 bases short, with 15 bases between. CDR3 bases: TGTGCCAGTATTTCGGGGGGAAAGAATGGCTACACCTTC. This gives the protein CASISGGKNGYTF. The whole variable domain, remainder taken from reference TRBV19 and TRBJ1-2, is DGGITQSPKYLFRKEGQNVTLSCEQNLNHDAMYWYRQDPGQGLRLIYYSQIVNDFQKGDIAEGYSVSREKKESFPLTVTSAQKNPTAFYLCASISGGKNGYTFGSGTRLTVV.

This clone was recorded a few times. This rearrangement joins TRBV2 to TRBJ2-2; the match to TRBD1 covers 7 bases. Losses at the gene ends were 6 bases for V and 1 base for J; bases not matched to a gene: 5. This CDR3 is 15 amino acids long. The germline CDR1 and CDR2 sequences are SNHLY and FYNNEI. CDR3 amino acids: CASSETGMNTGELFF. CDR3 sequence (DNA): TGTGCCAGCAGCGAGACAGGGATGAACACCGGGGAGCTGTTTTTT. The full variable domain, with the rest looked up from reference TRBV2 and TRBJ2-2, is EPEVTQTPSHQVTQMGQEVILRCVPISNHLYFYWYRQILGQKVEFLVSFYNNEISEKSEIFDDQFSVERPDGSNFTLKIRSTKLEDSAMYFCASSETGMNTGELFFGEGSRLTVL.

The chain has TRBV18 and TRBJ1-1; TRBD1 matches 8 bases. The CDR3 runs 15 residues. Unmatched junction bases numbered 6, after V lost 2 bases and J lost 4 bases. Germline loops: CDR1 KGHSH, CDR2 LQKENI. The CDR3 DNA reads TGTGCCAGCTCACCATCTTCAGGGGGCGGCACTGAAGCTTTCTTT. Its translation is CASSPSSGGGTEAFF.

The rearrangement joins TRBV18 to TRBJ2-5, with TRBD1 matching over 7 bases. The trim removed 1 base at V and 1 base at J, leaving 6 bases unmatched. The CDR3 contains 16 residues. The germline V gene has CDR1 KGHSH and CDR2 LQKENI. CDR3 sequence (DNA): TGTGCCAGCTCACCACGGCAGGGGGATGGCCAAGAGACCCAGTACTTC. Its translation: CASSPRQGDGQETQYF.

J is TRBJ2-5 and V is TRBV5-1; D ambiguous. The germline V gene encodes CDR1 SGHRS and CDR2 YFSETQ. V was shortened by 0 bases and J by 2 bases, with 11 bases between the two germline ends. The CDR3 consists of 15 residues. CDR3 sequence (DNA): TGCGCCAGCAGCTTGGGAGGTGGTCTTCAAGAGACCCAGTACTTC. It translates to CASSLGGGLQETQYF.

With regard to this clone: Other DNA sequences in this specimen translate into the identical CDR3. The chain joins TRBV30 to TRBJ2-7; no definite D call. The CDR3 has 12 residues. In germline, CDR1 is GTSNPN, CDR2 SVGIG (reference sequence). The V and J ends lost 0 bases and 4 bases respectively, with 7 bases between them. CDR3 nucleotide sequence: TGTGCCTGGAGTGTACAAGGGTACGAGCAGTACTTC. It encodes CAWSVQGYEQYF.

Only one count was recorded for this clone. The chain is built from TRBV7-2 and TRBJ2-2, with 11 bases matching TRBD2. CDR3 size: 15 residues. J gave up 7 bases and V 5 bases, and 6 bases lay outside the gene matches. From germline, CDR1 is SGHTA and CDR2 FQGNSA. In DNA, the CDR3 is TGTGCCAGCAGCCGCGGACTAGCGGGCGGCGGGGAGCTGTTTTTT. It yields the protein CASSRGLAGGGELFF.